This TCR beta chain was profiled in a study of T cells in Graves' hyperthyroidism and ophthalmopathy. General study results and limits: Among clonotypes expanded in thyroid above 0.001, most were also found in blood.

Researchers took RNA transcripts and amplified the TCR beta CDR3 regions from them. HTBI primers were employed in a first-round RT-PCR of the TCR CDR3. TCRdb itself ran the multiplex PCR reads through MiXCR, one entry per CDR3 protein. Altogether hundreds of thousands of distinct CDR3 sequences are present, about a sixth being singletons, with the ten largest covering roughly 3.4%. This clonotype has only a few counts. Antigen unknown. Thyroid ultrasound, orbital computed tomography, clinical symptoms, and serum thyroxine and TRAb underpinned diagnoses. The material sequenced was blood. The origin of this receptor is a middle-aged woman with Graves' ophthalmopathy.

This CDR3 is CASCGTTGGNNEQFF. The CDR3 coding sequence is TGTGCCAGTTGCGGGACCACGGGGGGAAACAATGAGCAGTTCTTC. V and J are TRBV19 and TRBJ2-1, with 7 positions matching TRBD2. V shed 8 bases, J shed 5 bases, and the junction held 12 bases outside the gene matches. This CDR3 comprises 15 residues. Germline V gene lookup returns CDR1 LNHDA and CDR2 SQIVND (reference sequence).